The 7 T cell receptor beta chains below come from one sample, sequenced in a study of immune evolution from preneoplasia to lung adenocarcinoma. Generated by immunoSEQ multiplex PCR, the TCRdb table keeps only in-frame clones and is missing some. The data show roughly 11,000 clones, with more than 65% seen just once and about 1.5% held by the top ten. Sequenced sample: FFPE minimally invasive lung adenocarcinoma tissue. The receptor set was obtained from a person aged 65-85 years with lung adenocarcinoma.

This clone was seen more than once but under ten times. The chain uses TRBV7-3 and TRBJ2-2, with D tentatively TRBD2 (5 bases). The length of the CDR3 is 16 residues. The germline gives CDR1 SGHTA, CDR2 FQGTGA. The V and J ends lost 2 bases and 5 bases respectively, with 15 bases between them. The CDR3 is CASSLYVGVGTGELFF. The CDR3 DNA sequence: TGTGCCAGCAGCTTATATGTCGGGGTTGGAACCGGGGAGCTGTTTTTT.

The rearrangement links TRBV4-2 to TRBJ2-1, with TRBD1 identical over 11 bases. CDR1 LGHNA and CDR2 YNFKEQ come from the germline V gene. V dropped 4 bases and J dropped 7; count of bases not matched to a gene: 6. The CDR3 spans 15 residues. The CDR3 is CASSRGQGARNEQFF. The CDR3 DNA sequence: TGTGCCAGCAGCCGCGGACAGGGGGCTAGGAATGAGCAGTTCTTC.

In this sample, this clone turned up a few times. The chain recombines TRBV11-2 with TRBJ1-2, with no clear D. The CDR3 runs 15 residues. V was trimmed by 5 bases and J by 6 bases, leaving 19 bases between them. In germline, CDR1 is SGHAT, CDR2 FQNNGV. CDR3 coding DNA: TGTGCCAGCAGCCTGATAAGAGGGCGCTCGGATGGCTACACCTTC. Its protein is CASSLIRGRSDGYTF.

The chain has TRBV30 and TRBJ1-1; D is uncertain. The CDR3 covers 11 residues. In germline, CDR1 is GTSNPN, CDR2 SVGIG (reference sequence). V shed 4 bases and J shed 4 bases, with 7 bases lying between them. The CDR3 is CAWTWFTEAFF. The DNA for the CDR3 is TGTGCCTGGACATGGTTCACTGAAGCTTTCTTT.

This clone was observed a few times. This rearrangement joins TRBV6-6 to TRBJ1-1; D not resolved. With 6 bases removed from V and 0 bases from J, the gap between germline ends came to 11 bases. Germline V gene sequence: CDR1 MNHNY, CDR2 SVGAGI (reference sequence). This CDR3 contains 14 residues. CDR3 residues: CASSTQSMNTEAFF. CDR3 nucleotides: TGTGCCAGCAGCACCCAGTCCATGAACACTGAAGCTTTCTTT.

There are a few counts of this clone. This sample includes further DNA sequences coding for the same CDR3. The chain employs TRBV20-1 and TRBJ2-3, with D maybe TRBD1 (5 bases). Germline V lookup: CDR1 DFQATT, CDR2 SNEGSKA (reference sequence). Trimming cost V 6 bases and J 1 base, with 5 bases left between them. The CDR3 spans 11 residues. The CDR3 DNA reads as TGCAGTGCCAGGGGCACAGATACGCAGTATTTT. This sequence encodes CSARGTDTQYF.

The rearrangement links TRBV5-1 to TRBJ1-2; no firm D call. V was pared by 0 bases and J by 2 bases, with 5 bases between. This CDR3 region has 13 residues. Per germline, CDR1 SGHRS and CDR2 YFSETQ. The CDR3 DNA reads TGCGCCAGCAGCTTGGCCGGAAACTATGGCTACACCTTC. It codes for CASSLAGNYGYTF. The full variable domain, with the rest looked up from reference TRBV5-1 and TRBJ1-2, is KAGVTQTPRYLIKTRGQQVTLSCSPISGHRSVSWYQQTPGQGLQFLFEYFSETQRNKGNFPGRFSGRQFSNSRSEMNVSTLELGDSALYLCASSLAGNYGYTFGSGTRLTVV.